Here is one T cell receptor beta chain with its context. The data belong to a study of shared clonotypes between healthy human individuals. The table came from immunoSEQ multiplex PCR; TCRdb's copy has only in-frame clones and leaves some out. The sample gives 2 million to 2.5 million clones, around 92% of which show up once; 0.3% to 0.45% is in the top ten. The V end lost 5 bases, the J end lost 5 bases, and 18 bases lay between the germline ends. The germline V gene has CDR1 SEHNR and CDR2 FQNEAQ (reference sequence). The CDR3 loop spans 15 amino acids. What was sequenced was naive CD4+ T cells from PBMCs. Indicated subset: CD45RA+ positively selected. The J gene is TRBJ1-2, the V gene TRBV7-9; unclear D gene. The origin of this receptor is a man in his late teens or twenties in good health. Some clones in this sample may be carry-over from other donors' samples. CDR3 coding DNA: TGTGCCAGCAGCCCGCCTGGACCGGTTGGGTATGGCTACACCTTC. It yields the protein CASSPPGPVGYGYTF.